These 23 T cell receptor beta chains were sequenced from one sample in a study of cytomegalovirus exposure and HLA in healthy donors. The PCR had 60 Vbeta and 13 Jbeta primers. Some clones are missing from TCRdb's copy, which holds only in-frame ones; the method was immunoSEQ multiplex PCR. The sample includes 130,000 to 150,000 clones, 70% to 80% of them seen just once. Sequenced: PBMCs. These receptors were obtained from a woman between 18 and 29 years old in good health and CMV-seropositive.

This clone was observed a handful of times. The chain is built from TRBV4-1 and TRBJ2-7; possible D gene TRBD1, 5 bases. The germline V gene encodes CDR1 MGHRA and CDR2 YSYEKL. The CDR3 length is 14 residues. V dropped 0 bases and J dropped 2 bases, with 8 bases sitting between them. The CDR3 loop reads CASSQEGHPYEQYF. CDR3 nucleotides: TGCGCCAGCAGCCAAGAGGGGCATCCCTACGAGCAGTACTTC.

The rearrangement uses TRBV6-1 and TRBJ2-5; TRBD1 agrees at 8 bases. The V segment lost 3 bases and the J segment 5 bases; nucleotides outside the gene matches: 5. The CDR3 consists of 14 residues. CDR1 MNHNS and CDR2 SASEGT come from the germline V gene. The CDR3 loop reads CASSDYRGIETQYF. DNA for the CDR3: TGTGCCAGCAGTGACTACAGGGGGATTGAGACCCAGTACTTC.

As concerns this clone: The junction shows a germline mismatch at one end, possibly a read error. The chain couples TRBV7-9 to TRBJ1-1; 7 positions match TRBD1. This CDR3 is built from 14 residues. Germline CDR1 reads SEHNR; CDR2 reads FQNEAQ (reference sequence). Written as DNA, the CDR3 is TGTTCCAGCCGATCGAACAGGGGTAACACTGAAGCTTTCTTT. Translation gives CSSRSNRGNTEAFF.

The gene calls are TRBV5-8 and TRBJ2-1; 7 bases are shared with TRBD1. Germline V gene sequence: CDR1 SGHTS, CDR2 YDEGEE. V lost 3 bases and J lost 0; bases outside the gene matches: 3. This CDR3 has 15 amino acids. The CDR3 bases are TGTGCCAGCAGCTCCAGGGGGAGCTCCTACAATGAGCAGTTCTTC. It codes for CASSSRGSSYNEQFF.

This clone was picked up one time. The junction departs from the called germline gene at one end, perhaps through a read error. J is TRBJ2-3 and V is TRBV14; D is unresolved. Per germline, CDR1 SGHDN and CDR2 FVKESK. The CDR3 extends over 13 amino acids. This chain's CDR3 is CAGSLGRTDTQYF. The CDR3 region has the DNA TGTGCCGGCAGCCTCGGTCGCACAGATACGCAGTATTTT.

CDR3 nucleotides: TGTGCCAGCAGCCCTGTCGGAGGGACAGTCTATGGCTACACCTTC. Translated: CASSPVGGTVYGYTF. The chain is built from TRBV28 and TRBJ1-2, with 7 bases fitting TRBD1. With 6 bases clipped from V and 4 bases from J, the junction kept 11 bases outside the gene matches. CDR1 and CDR2 from the germline V gene are MDHEN and SYDVKM. The CDR3 consists of 15 residues.

V usage is TRBV28 and J usage is TRBJ2-5; 9 bases align to TRBD2. Germline CDR1 is MDHEN and CDR2 is SYDVKM. This CDR3 comprises 15 residues. Trimming took 1 base from V and 5 from J; bases not matched to a gene: 5. CDR3 protein: CASSLSAGGRETQYF. The CDR3 DNA reads as TGTGCCAGCAGTTTATCGGCGGGGGGGAGGGAGACCCAGTACTTC.

The J gene is TRBJ2-7, the V gene TRBV6-5, with 8 bases that match TRBD2. The CDR3 has 13 residues. V lost 4 bases to trimming and J lost 5 bases; unmatched junction nucleotides: 4. Germline V gene data show CDR1 as MNHEY and CDR2 as SVGAGI. CDR3 amino acids: CASSLAGTNEQYF. CDR3 bases: TGTGCCAGCAGTTTAGCGGGAACTAACGAGCAGTACTTC.

As regards this clone: This same CDR3 is encoded by further DNA sequences in the sample. The chain has TRBV27 and TRBJ2-3, with 9 bases that match TRBD2. V shed 6 bases, J shed 3 bases, and the junction held 10 bases outside the gene matches. The germline gives CDR1 MNHEY, CDR2 SMNVEV (reference sequence). The CDR3 sequence is 16 residues long. The CDR3 sequence is CASSFGSGGLTDTQYF. For the CDR3, the DNA is TGTGCCAGCAGCTTTGGTAGCGGGGGACTAACAGATACGCAGTATTTT.

The count of this clone is one. The chain carries TRBV18 and TRBJ2-5, with D perhaps matching TRBD2 (5 bases). The CDR3 length is 13 residues. Per germline, CDR1 KGHSH and CDR2 LQKENI. The V end was cut by 2 bases, the J end by 7 bases, with 11 bases between. CDR3 DNA sequence: TGTGCCAGCTCACCAACCAGAGAGGGGACCCAGTACTTC. Its translation is CASSPTREGTQYF.

The chain employs TRBV5-6 and TRBJ2-1; TRBD2 agrees at 9 bases. The CDR3 length is 15 residues. V was pared by 0 bases and J by 3 bases, with 1 base of the junction left unmatched. Germline CDR1 reads SGHDT; CDR2 reads YYEEEE. The CDR3 protein is CASSLGAGGYNEQFF. CDR3 nucleotide sequence: TGTGCCAGCAGCTTGGGAGCGGGGGGCTACAATGAGCAGTTCTTC.

The gene calls are TRBV28 and TRBJ2-1, with a tentative D call TRBD2 (5 bases). Trimming took off 4 bases at V and 9 bases at J, with 7 bases between the two ends. Germline V lookup: CDR1 MDHEN, CDR2 SYDVKM. The CDR3 runs 11 residues. The CDR3 DNA reads TGTGCCAGCAGTTCCAGCGGTGAGCAGTTCTTC. This gives the protein CASSSSGEQFF.

The chain carries TRBV6-1 and TRBJ1-4; D not resolved. Germline CDR1 reads MNHNS; CDR2 reads SASEGT. V was clipped by 3 bases and J by 3 bases, with 8 bases between them. The CDR3 covers 14 residues. The CDR3 DNA sequence: TGTGCCAGCAGTGACCGCCGGGCTAATGAAAAACTGTTTTTT. Translating gives CASSDRRANEKLFF.

The DNA of the CDR3 is TGTGCCAGCAGCTTAGAGGGACTATCCTACAATGAGCAGTTCTTC. Translation: CASSLEGLSYNEQFF. J is TRBJ2-1 and V is TRBV7-8, with 7 bases identical to TRBD2. Germline-derived CDR1 and CDR2 are SGHVS and FQNEAQ. The CDR3 consists of 15 residues. Unmatched junction bases numbered 1, after V lost 1 base and J lost 1 base. The variable domain in full, completed from reference TRBV7-8 and TRBJ2-1, reads GAGVSQSPRYKVAKRGQDVALRCDPISGHVSLFWYQQALGQGPEFLTYFQNEAQLDKSGLPSDRFFAERPEGSVSTLKIQRTQQEDSAVYLCASSLEGLSYNEQFFGPGTRLTVL.

This chain links TRBV7-9 with TRBJ2-7, with 10 bases aligning to TRBD2. The CDR3 is 15 residues long. Germline CDR1 and CDR2: SEHNR and FQNEAQ (reference sequence). With 6 bases clipped from V and 6 bases from J, the junction kept 11 bases outside the gene matches. The DNA of the CDR3 is TGTGCCAGCAGGTCACTAGCGGGGCTAGACGGCGAGCAGTACTTC. Translated, it gives CASRSLAGLDGEQYF.

The chain joins TRBV19 to TRBJ2-1, with TRBD2 identical over 12 bases. V lost 5 bases to trimming and J lost 0 bases; unmatched junction nucleotides: 2. The CDR3 totals 16 residues. CDR1 and CDR2 from the germline V gene are LNHDA and SQIVND (reference sequence). In DNA, the CDR3 is TGTGCCAGTAGTCCTAGCGGGGGGGACTCCTACAATGAGCAGTTCTTC. Translation gives CASSPSGGDSYNEQFF.

The sample holds a few counts of this clone. The genes are TRBV6-5 and TRBJ1-1; D gene unclear. The V gene lost 1 base and the J gene lost 8 bases, with 5 bases spanning the gap. The V gene's germline CDR1 is MNHEY and CDR2 SVGAGI. The CDR3 extends over 11 amino acids. CDR3 in amino acids: CASSYLGEAFF. CDR3 coding DNA: TGTGCCAGCAGTTACTTGGGCGAAGCTTTCTTT.

The V call is TRBV2, the J call TRBJ2-3; 10 bases fit TRBD1. This CDR3 comprises 14 residues. Trimming took 7 bases from V and 3 from J; bases not matched to a gene: 4. The germline V gene encodes CDR1 SNHLY and CDR2 FYNNEI. CDR3 bases: TGTGCCAGCAAAGGGACAGGGGAGACAGATACGCAGTATTTT. This gives the protein CASKGTGETDTQYF.

The rearrangement uses TRBV5-4 and TRBJ1-1, with TRBD1 as a possible D gene (6 bases). The CDR3 contains 11 residues. With 6 bases removed from V and 6 bases from J, the gap between germline ends came to 9 bases. The V gene's germline CDR1 is SGHNT and CDR2 YYREEE (reference sequence). The DNA for the CDR3 is TGTGCCAGCACGACAGGTGCTGAAGCTTTCTTT. It codes for CASTTGAEAFF. The complete variable domain, with remaining parts taken from reference TRBV5-4 and TRBJ1-1, reads ETGVTQSPTHLIKTRGQQVTLRCSSQSGHNTVSWYQQALGQGPQFIFQYYREEENGRGNFPPRFSGLQFPNYSSELNVNALELDDSALYLCASTTGAEAFFGQGTRLTVV.

The chain employs TRBV5-6 and TRBJ2-7, with no clear D. Trimming took off 3 bases at V and 3 bases at J, with 10 bases between the two ends. Germline V gene lookup returns CDR1 SGHDT and CDR2 YYEEEE. The length of the CDR3 is 13 residues. The CDR3 loop reads CASSWMTSYEQYF. The CDR3 DNA reads TGTGCCAGCAGCTGGATGACAAGCTACGAGCAGTACTTC.

This rearrangement joins TRBV7-9 to TRBJ2-1, with no clear D. CDR3 size: 15 residues. The ends were cut back, 5 bases at V and 6 bases at J, with 17 bases in the middle. CDR1 is SEHNR and CDR2 is FQNEAQ in the germline V gene (reference sequence). CDR3 DNA: TGTGCCAGCAGCATTAGCCAGATAGGCGGCAATGAGCAGTTCTTC. Its translation is CASSISQIGGNEQFF.

This clone was counted a few times. CDR3 DNA sequence: TGTGCCAGCTCACCAAGGGAGGACTATGGCTACACCTTC. The encoded protein is CASSPREDYGYTF. V gene TRBV18 combines with J gene TRBJ1-2; D gene unclear. Germline-derived CDR1 and CDR2 are KGHSH and LQKENI. The CDR3 consists of 13 residues. The germline V and J ends were trimmed by 2 bases and 3 bases, with 7 bases remaining between them.

This clone has just a few counts. The chain couples TRBV6-5 to TRBJ1-1; perhaps TRBD1 as D (6 bases). CDR1 is MNHEY, CDR2 SVGAGI, per germline. V gave up 10 bases and J gave up 2 bases, with 14 bases separating them. CDR3 length: 13 residues. CDR3 sequence (DNA): TGTGCCACCCGTAGGGGGATCAACACTGAAGCTTTCTTT. This sequence encodes CATRRGINTEAFF.